This entry lists 26 T cell receptor beta chains sequenced from one sample in a study of blood T cells in healthy people across ages. PCR was performed a second time for roughly 7 to 12 cycles using a sample-barcoded 5' primer and a J-beta primer mix. MiXCR was run by TCRdb on the 5' RACE reads, yielding one entry per CDR3 protein. The top ten clones hold 25% to 30% of a sample with about 670,000 distinct CDR3 sequences, roughly 41% of them seen once. Specimen: blood. The receptors here all came from a man older than 75 in good health.

This chain uses TRBV25-1 with TRBJ2-6; no clear D gene. The CDR3 runs 17 residues. Germline CDR1 is MGHDK and CDR2 is SYGVNS. The ends were cut back, 2 bases at V and 0 bases at J, with 11 bases in the middle. CDR3 in amino acids: CASSEKPGTSGANVLTF. DNA of the CDR3: TGTGCCAGCAGTGAAAAGCCAGGAACCTCTGGGGCCAACGTCCTGACTTTC.

Comments on this clonotype: The junction does not match germline at one end; this may be a read error. V usage is TRBV7-9 and J usage is TRBJ2-3; tentative D call: TRBD2 (6 bases). Germline V gene lookup returns CDR1 SEHNR and CDR2 FQNEAQ (reference sequence). The CDR3 has 15 residues. The CDR3 sequence is CASSLDGTQAETQYF. The CDR3 nucleotides are TGTGCCAGCAGCTTAGACGGGACTCAGGCAGAGACGCAGTATTTT. Based on the CDR3 plus reference TRBV7-9 and TRBJ2-3, the full variable domain is DTGVSQNPRHKITKRGQNVTFRCDPISEHNRLYWYRQTLGQGPEFLTYFQNEAQLEKSRLLSDRFSAERPKGSFSTLEIQRTEQGDSAMYLCASSLDGTQAETQYFGPGTRLTVL.

The chain recombines TRBV12-3 or TRBV12-4 with TRBJ1-4, with 9 bases lining up with TRBD1. V was pared by 4 bases and J by 8 bases, with 5 bases of the junction left unmatched. The CDR3 sequence is 14 residues long. Written as DNA, the CDR3 is TGTGCCAGCAGTTGGGACAGGGAGCGGGAAAAACTGTTTTTT. Translation: CASSWDREREKLFF.

The chain has TRBV5-1 and TRBJ2-7; D may be TRBD1 (5 bases). The V end was cut by 4 bases, the J end by 3 bases, with 8 bases between. The CDR3 is 12 residues long. Looked up from germline, CDR1 is SGHRS and CDR2 is YFSETQ. The CDR3: CASSARGYEQYF. In nucleotides, the CDR3 is TGCGCCAGCAGCGCTAGGGGCTACGAGCAGTACTTC.

The table lists this clonotype with many counts. The chain couples TRBV10-3 to TRBJ2-1; TRBD2 matches 10 bases. Germline trimming cut 6 bases from V and 8 bases from J; bases unmatched to any gene: 10. The CDR3 contains 15 residues. Germline loops: CDR1 ENHRY, CDR2 SYGVKD. CDR3 sequence: CAIRTSGGALDEQFF. The CDR3 nucleotides read TGTGCCATCAGGACAAGCGGGGGGGCCTTAGATGAGCAGTTCTTC.

In this sample, this clonotype turned up many times. The V gene is TRBV29-1, the J gene TRBJ2-1; 9 bases map to TRBD1. Trimming cost V 3 bases and J 8 bases; bases outside gene matches: 5. Germline V gene data show CDR1 as SQVTM and CDR2 as ANQGSEA. The CDR3 has 13 residues. The CDR3 DNA sequence: TGCAGCGTTGAGGCGGACAGGGGAGATGAGCAGTTCTTC. It specifies CSVEADRGDEQFF.

This clonotype showed up just a few times. V gene TRBV7-9 combines with J gene TRBJ1-1, with 8 bases fitting TRBD1. Germline V lookup: CDR1 SEHNR, CDR2 FQNEAQ (reference sequence). This CDR3 spans 14 amino acids. J gave up 3 bases and V 5 bases, and 5 bases lay outside the gene matches. Here the CDR3 DNA reads TGTGCCAGCAGCAAGGGACAGGTTCACACTGAAGCTTTCTTT. This sequence encodes CASSKGQVHTEAFF.

This clonotype was detected only once. The chain combines TRBV7-6 with TRBJ2-7; D is ambiguous. The CDR3 runs 16 residues. Trimming shortened V by 0 bases and J by 3 bases, and 15 bases separated the two germline ends. CDR1 and CDR2 (germline): SGHVS, FNYEAQ. In DNA form, the CDR3 reads TGTGCCAGCAGCTTAGCTGCGACACTCCGAATCTACGAGCAGTACTTC. It translates to CASSLAATLRIYEQYF. Full variable domain (rest looked up from reference TRBV7-6 and TRBJ2-7): GAGVSQSPRYKVTKRGQDVALRCDPISGHVSLYWYRQALGQGPEFLTYFNYEAQQDKSGLPNDRFSAERPEGSISTLTIQRTEQRDSAMYRCASSLAATLRIYEQYFGPGTRLTVT.

This clonotype was seen a single time. A much larger clone differs from this one at a single base, so this may be a read error. This sequence joins TRBV7-9 and TRBJ1-2; 11 positions agree with TRBD1. The CDR3 is 16 residues long. Germline V gene sequence: CDR1 SEHNR, CDR2 FQNEAQ (reference sequence). The CDR3 sequence is CAGSLAGQGAIYGYTF. As DNA, the CDR3 is TGTGCCGGCAGCTTAGCTGGACAGGGGGCGATCTATGGCTACACCTTC.

The chain combines TRBV6-2 or TRBV6-3 with TRBJ2-7; 7 positions agree with TRBD2. Near its end, the DNA agrees better with TRBJ2-4, so the J call may be wrong. Per the germline V gene, CDR1 is MNHEY and CDR2 is SVGEGT. This CDR3 region has 16 residues. DNA of the CDR3: TGTGCCAGCAGAATGGCGGGAGAGACGGCCAAAAACATTCAGTACTTC. Its translation is CASRMAGETAKNIQYF.

In this sample, this clonotype turned up a few times. The chain couples TRBV3-1 to TRBJ2-1, with no clear D. The V and J ends lost 4 bases and 6 bases respectively, with 16 bases between them. This CDR3 comprises 15 residues. Germline CDR1 and CDR2: LGHDT and YNNKEL (reference sequence). The CDR3 loop is CASSPKGLVGNEQFF. Here the CDR3 DNA reads TGTGCCAGCAGCCCCAAGGGCCTAGTGGGCAATGAGCAGTTCTTC.

This clonotype turned up a few times. V and J are TRBV7-6 and TRBJ2-1; 8 bases agree with TRBD2. After removal of 6 bases from V and 4 bases from J, the junction contained 8 bases not matched to a gene. The CDR3 is made up of 15 amino acids. Per germline, CDR1 SGHVS and CDR2 FNYEAQ. The CDR3 loop reads CASRPLAGSYNEQFF. CDR3 sequence (DNA): TGTGCCAGCAGACCGTTAGCGGGGAGTTACAATGAGCAGTTCTTC.

This clonotype was counted ten times or more. V usage is TRBV6-6 and J usage is TRBJ2-7; D perhaps matches TRBD2 (7 bases). V was clipped by 0 bases and J by 5 bases, with 17 bases between them. The CDR3 has 16 amino acids. From germline, CDR1 is MNHNY and CDR2 SVGAGI (reference sequence). CDR3 sequence: CASSYSRGALTNEQYF. In DNA, the CDR3 is TGTGCCAGCAGTTACTCTCGGGGGGCCTTGACGAACGAGCAGTACTTC.

CDR3 sequence (DNA): TGTGCCAGCAGTCGATCCTCCGGGGAGCTGTTTTTT. This translates into CASSRSSGELFF. The chain recombines TRBV28 with TRBJ2-2; unclear D gene. Germline V gene lookup returns CDR1 MDHEN and CDR2 SYDVKM. The CDR3 loop spans 12 amino acids. Trimming cost V 5 bases and J 6 bases, with 7 bases left between them.

The chain joins TRBV11-3 to TRBJ2-3, with 7 bases that match TRBD2. Trimming took 1 base from V and 7 from J; bases not matched to a gene: 8. The CDR3 runs to 15 residues. From germline, CDR1 is SGHNT and CDR2 YENEEA. Written as DNA, the CDR3 is TGTGCCAGCAGCTTAGGAGGGAGGGCCGGGAATACGCAGTATTTT. Translation: CASSLGGRAGNTQYF. Looking up the rest from reference TRBV11-3 and TRBJ2-3 gives the full variable domain: EAGVVQSPRYKIIEKKQPVAFWCNPISGHNTLYWYLQNLGQGPELLIRYENEEAVDDSQLPKDRFSAERLKGVDSTLKIQPAELGDSAVYLCASSLGGRAGNTQYFGPGTRLTVL.

This clonotype was seen once. V is TRBV6-6 and J is TRBJ1-3, with 10 bases fitting TRBD1. The CDR3 is 17 amino acids. V was pared by 2 bases and J by 0 bases, with 4 bases of the junction left unmatched. CDR1 is MNHNY and CDR2 is SVGAGI in the germline V gene (reference sequence). The CDR3 DNA follows: TGTGCCAGCAGTTACGGACAGGGGGGCTTCTCTGGAAACACCATATATTTT. This gives the protein CASSYGQGGFSGNTIYF.

The sample holds a few counts of this clonotype. This chain connects TRBV4-2 to TRBJ2-4, with D possibly matching TRBD1 (5 bases). Germline CDR1 LGHNA, CDR2 YNFKEQ. V was pared by 1 base and J by 0 bases, with 13 bases between. The CDR3 consists of 17 residues. The CDR3 nucleotides are TGTGCCAGCAGCCAAGGGGGCGGAGCGTTAGCCAAAAACATTCAGTACTTC. Translated: CASSQGGGALAKNIQYF.

V and J are TRBV7-9 and TRBJ1-1; no definite D call. Germline-derived CDR1 and CDR2 are SEHNR and FQNEAQ (reference sequence). The CDR3 is 15 amino acids. Trimming removed 3 bases at V and 0 bases at J, with 11 bases between. The CDR3 coding sequence is TGTGCCAGCAGCTTCCGGGGTTATATGAACACTGAAGCTTTCTTT. This gives the protein CASSFRGYMNTEAFF. Full variable domain (missing parts from reference TRBV7-9 and TRBJ1-1): DTGVSQNPRHKITKRGQNVTFRCDPISEHNRLYWYRQTLGQGPEFLTYFQNEAQLEKSRLLSDRFSAERPKGSFSTLEIQRTEQGDSAMYLCASSFRGYMNTEAFFGQGTRLTVV.

This chain connects TRBV27 to TRBJ1-2; 9 positions match TRBD1. Germline loops: CDR1 MNHEY, CDR2 SMNVEV (reference sequence). This CDR3 comprises 17 residues. Trimming removed 4 bases from V and 4 bases from J; junction bases left unmatched: 13. The CDR3 protein is CASSSLTGTGTVYGYTF. In DNA form, the CDR3 reads TGTGCCAGCAGTTCGCTTACCGGGACAGGGACCGTCTATGGCTACACCTTC.

A remark on this clonotype: A much larger clone sits a single nucleotide away, making a read error possible. The rearrangement joins TRBV7-3 to TRBJ2-7, with 10 bases lining up with TRBD1. The DNA matches TRBJ2-5 better at its end, which makes the J call doubtful. Germline CDR1 SGHTA, CDR2 FQGTGA. This CDR3 region has 14 residues. The chain's CDR3 is CASSKSGQGETQYF. Here the CDR3 DNA reads TGTGCCAGCAGCAAATCGGGACAGGGGGAGACCCAGTACTTC.

The chain recombines TRBV21-1 with TRBJ2-1; the table's TRBD1 call for D was not verified on the DNA. TRBV21-1 represents a pseudogene. CDR3 length: 17 residues. CDR3 DNA sequence: TGTGCCAGCAGCAAAGCGCTGGGGGGGCCGCGCTTGGGCGTGCAGTTCTTC. Protein product: CASSKALGGPRLGVQFF.

The V call is TRBV6-2 or TRBV6-3, the J call TRBJ1-2; TRBD1 is a possible D gene (6 bases). The CDR3 is 14 residues long. V was trimmed by 2 bases and J by 8 bases, leaving 15 bases between them. Germline V gene data show CDR1 as MNHEY and CDR2 as SVGEGT. The chain's CDR3 is CASSYAAGTNGYTF. The CDR3 DNA reads TGTGCCAGCAGTTACGCCGCCGGGACAAACGGCTACACCTTC.

The CDR3 sequence: CASRGTGNNEKLFF. Here the CDR3 DNA reads TGTGCCAGCAGGGGGACAGGGAATAATGAAAAACTGTTTTTT. This chain connects TRBV6-5 to TRBJ1-4, with 9 nucleotides matching TRBD1. The J segment lost 4 bases and the V segment lost 6 bases, leaving 3 bases of the junction unmatched. The CDR3 totals 14 residues. The V gene's germline CDR1 is MNHEY and CDR2 SVGAGI.

This clonotype was detected ten times or more. The J gene is TRBJ1-1, the V gene TRBV27; D is unclear. The CDR3 totals 13 residues. CDR1 is MNHEY, CDR2 SMNVEV, per germline (reference sequence). Deletions cut 6 bases from V and 8 bases from J, with 16 bases between. CDR3 nucleotide sequence: TGTGCCAGCAGGGCGCGTGGGGTCCAGGAAGCTTTCTTT. As protein: CASRARGVQEAFF.

The chain couples TRBV7-2 to TRBJ1-2; a weak D match, TRBD1 (6 bases). Germline V gene sequence: CDR1 SGHTA, CDR2 FQGNSA. There are 16 residues in the CDR3. The V end was cut by 5 bases, the J end by 2 bases, with 18 bases between. The CDR3 sequence: CTSSPTPGGLNYGYTF. The CDR3 region has the DNA TGTACCAGCAGCCCGACACCGGGGGGCCTCAACTATGGCTACACCTTC.

The V call is TRBV15, the J call TRBJ2-7; 9 bases are shared with TRBD1. Germline lookup yields CDR1 LNHNV and CDR2 YYDKDF (reference sequence). The ends lost 3 bases at V and 5 bases at J; junction bases unmatched: 8. CDR3 length: 15 residues. CDR3 bases: TGTGCCACCAGCAGGGGGACAGGGACCGATAACGAGCAGTACTTC. Translating gives CATSRGTGTDNEQYF.